Listed here is a single T cell receptor (beta chain). This clone was counted once. What this receptor recognizes is not known. No base quality information exists; no much larger clone differs at one position. A second Seattle source provided samples from volunteer blood donors who had recovered from COVID-19. Whole blood was collected in K2EDTA tubes by collaborating institutions according to the institutions' own protocols. For TCRbeta analysis, collaborators shipped samples as frozen whole blood, isolated PBMCs, or DNA extracted from either of those sample types. The data originate from a study of blood T cell repertoires in COVID-19 (dated by TCRdb to 2020 to 2021). Study-wide context: Samples from collaborators originated in the United States, Italy and Spain and spanned both the acute and convalescent phases of COVID-19. The material from the prospective study consisted of cDNA or gDNA derived from T cells, B-cell-depleted T cells, or PBMCs. The dataset comprised deeply sampled blood TCRbeta repertoires from subjects exposed to, actively infected with, or recovered from COVID-19. A freely available public database, intended as a resource for researchers studying the immune response to SARS-CoV-2, is where the repertoires were released. Samples were obtained from the ongoing ImmuneRACE study (first 160 participants) and from 1,254 subjects provided by 6 global collaborators. Nearly every sample came with metadata listing a de-identified subject ID, COVID-19 status, age in years and sex. Where HLA class I and class II types were available, the types were taken from metadata supplied by the sample provider, not from assay-based typing.

TCRbeta CDR3 regions were amplified from genomic DNA using the immunoSEQ Assay, a bias-controlled multiplex PCR. On the study's bioinformatics: Nucleated cell counts per sample were estimated from amplification of reference gene primers within the assay. Sequence reads were collapsed and filtered to measure the absolute abundance of every unique TCRbeta CDR3 rearrangement. For each sample, productive Simpson clonality was calculated by taking the square root of Simpson's diversity index across productive rearrangements. Not all clones reach the TCRdb copy of this immuneACCESS table, which keeps in-frame sequences only. Checked studies attribute under half of the gap to unresolved V genes and leave the rest unexplained. From that table come the V and J calls and clone size; the DNA was used to work out D and trimming. Counted in this sample were about 160,000 clones; roughly 89% of them appeared once. The leading ten clones occupy roughly 4% of the sample.

Overall results and qualifications from the work: The quantity of clinical and demographic metadata differed by source and by participant and was supplied without curation.

The sequenced material came from peripheral blood. The clonotype was recovered from a woman between 55 and 75 years old who had recovered from COVID-19.

At the DNA level, the sequence is TGTGCCAGCAGCCCTAGGTCGGGACAGGGGGTTTTTGACTACACCTTC. Its protein product is CASSPRSGQGVFDYTF. The V gene is TRBV7-6 and the J gene is TRBJ1-2; the junction holds 11 bases that match TRBD1. The germline V gene provides CDR1 SGHVS and CDR2 FNYEAQ. The CDR3 sequence holds 16 residues, the cysteine and phenylalanine included. Only CDR3 DNA remains: 48 bases, in frame from the first base. Germline trimming: 5 bases from V, 10 bases from J; junction bases outside gene matches: 15.